This T cell receptor (beta chain) comes out of a study of T cell repertoires in cytomegalovirus infection. Background on the study: CMV epitopes used comprised recently identified HLA-C-restricted ones and well-studied HLA-B-restricted ones. Signatures in public TCR beta sequences pointed to both CMV infection and matching HLA type. General study findings and limits: Carriers of CMV plus the relevant HLA were identified by cumulative public TCR beta family frequency.

Concerning this clonotype itself: Its antigen is unknown. Possible read error: a much larger clone is one base away.

The V end lost 2 bases, the J end lost 7 bases, and 16 bases lay between the germline ends. CDR1 and CDR2 from the germline V gene are SNHLY and FYNNEI. This CDR3 comprises 15 residues. TCRdb ran MiXCR on the reads and lists one entry per CDR3 protein. The sample contains approximately 270,000 distinct CDR3 sequences, around 20% of which appear only once. The chain links TRBV2 to TRBJ2-3, with D unclear. This material consisted of cultured PBMCs, taken from culture after CMV antigen stimulation. The clonotype comes from a human donor in good health (CMV status not recorded). Some clones in this sample may be carry-over from other donors' samples. CDR3 residues: CASSELVDGSHTQYF. Written as DNA, the CDR3 is TGTGCCAGCAGTGAATTGGTGGATGGAAGCCATACGCAGTATTTT. The whole variable domain, remainder taken from reference TRBV2 and TRBJ2-3, is EPEVTQTPSHQVTQMGQEVILRCVPISNHLYFYWYRQILGQKVEFLVSFYNNEISEKSEIFDDQFSVERPDGSNFTLKIRSTKLEDSAMYFCASSELVDGSHTQYFGPGTRLTVL.